The clone carrying this T cell receptor (beta chain) was counted once. Original analysis: The authors estimated nucleated cell counts from reference gene primer amplification. Libraries were prepared by immunoSEQ multiplex PCR; TCRdb keeps only in-frame clonotypes and omits some of them. The DNA was the basis for D and trimming; V, J and clone size are from that table. The repertoire includes 14,000 or so clones, 75% to 90% of them detected once, and roughly 2.9% sits in the top ten. Germline V gives CDR1 SGHVS, CDR2 FQNEAQ. CDR3 length: 17 amino acids. The V and J ends lost 3 bases and 3 bases, in that order; junction bases with no gene match: 13. The sample comes from a study of blood T cell repertoires in COVID-19. Study information: COVID-19 samples collected from the United States, Italy and Spain covered acute and convalescent phases. The analysed material was cDNA or gDNA that came from T cells, B-cell-depleted T cells, or PBMCs.

Sequences were obtained from peripheral blood. V is TRBV7-8 and J is TRBJ1-1; 7 nucleotides match TRBD1. The origin of this receptor is a human donor in a cohort sampled during active COVID-19. This chain's CDR3 is CASSFGGGASRDTEAFF. Written as DNA, the CDR3 is TGTGCCAGCAGCTTCGGAGGGGGCGCGAGCCGGGACACTGAAGCTTTCTTT.